The 19 T cell receptor beta chains below come from one sample, sequenced in a study of cytomegalovirus exposure and HLA in healthy donors. Primers for the PCR totalled 60 Vbeta and 13 Jbeta. The assay was immunoSEQ multiplex PCR, and TCRdb's table has in-frame clones only and misses some. The sample holds 150,000 to 200,000 clones, around 78% seen once. Sequenced material: PBMCs. Source of these receptors: a middle-aged woman in good health and CMV-seronegative.

The V and J genes are TRBV5-1 and TRBJ1-4, with 12 positions matching TRBD1. This CDR3 has 17 amino acids. Trimming took 3 bases from V and 3 from J; bases not matched to a gene: 6. Germline CDR1 reads SGHRS; CDR2 reads YFSETQ. CDR3 region: CASSSGTGGAANEKLFF. DNA of the CDR3: TGCGCCAGCAGCTCCGGGACAGGGGGCGCGGCTAATGAAAAACTGTTTTTT.

The rearrangement joins TRBV7-9 to TRBJ2-1; a weak D match, TRBD2 (5 bases). CDR3 size: 15 residues. Germline lookup yields CDR1 SEHNR and CDR2 FQNEAQ (reference sequence). The germline V and J ends were trimmed by 5 bases and 4 bases, with 15 bases remaining between them. CDR3 sequence: CASSQDMAGYNEQFF. The DNA for the CDR3 is TGTGCCAGCAGCCAAGATATGGCGGGTTACAATGAGCAGTTCTTC.

This clone was found once. V and J are TRBV7-2 and TRBJ2-3, with 9 nucleotides matching TRBD1. V shed 5 bases and J 3 bases; nucleotides not matched to a gene: 6. The CDR3 sequence is 15 residues long. The germline V gene has CDR1 SGHTA and CDR2 FQGNSA. CDR3 amino acids: CASSRSGQGTDTQYF. The DNA for the CDR3 is TGTGCCAGCAGCAGGAGCGGACAGGGGACAGATACGCAGTATTTT.

The chain recombines TRBV13 with TRBJ1-3; D not resolved. This CDR3 spans 14 amino acids. The V end lost 3 bases, the J end lost 9 bases, and 15 bases lay between the germline ends. The germline CDR1 and CDR2 sequences are PRHDT and FYEKMQ (reference sequence). The CDR3 coding sequence is TGTGCCAGCAGCTTCAGGCAGGTTTTGAGCACCATATATTTT. Translating it yields CASSFRQVLSTIYF.

With regard to this clone: Compared with germline, one end of the junction differs, possibly owing to a read error. The rearrangement uses TRBV6-5 and TRBJ2-1; no firm D call. There are 13 residues in the CDR3. Germline V gives CDR1 MNHEY, CDR2 SVGAGI. The CDR3 nucleotides are TGTGCCAGCAGTATATACTCCTGCAATGAGCAGTTCTTC. Translation gives CASSIYSCNEQFF.

The rearrangement links TRBV6-6 to TRBJ2-5; 11 nucleotides match TRBD2. V dropped 2 bases and J dropped 4; count of bases not matched to a gene: 6. There are 16 residues in the CDR3. The V gene's germline CDR1 is MNHNY and CDR2 SVGAGI (reference sequence). In nucleotides, the CDR3 is TGTGCCAGCAGTTACAAGCTACTAGCGGGGGTAGAGACCCAGTACTTC. It translates to CASSYKLLAGVETQYF.

The V call is TRBV10-2, the J call TRBJ1-2; possibly TRBD1 for D (6 bases). V lost 0 bases, J lost 4 bases, and 9 bases lay in between. Germline CDR1 is WSHSY and CDR2 is SAAADI. The CDR3 totals 14 residues. The CDR3 bases are TGCGCCAGCAGTGAGTCTGACAGGAGCTATGGCTACACCTTC. It translates to CASSESDRSYGYTF.

The rearrangement links TRBV5-6 to TRBJ2-2; TRBD2 might be the D (6 bases). Trimming stripped 7 bases from V and 6 bases from J, with 13 bases between. Germline CDR1 SGHDT, CDR2 YYEEEE. The CDR3 runs to 13 residues. The CDR3 DNA reads as TGTGCCAGCTATTCGGGGGTTTCCGGGGAGCTGTTTTTT. It specifies CASYSGVSGELFF.

This chain joins TRBV6-5 and TRBJ2-7; tentatively, D is TRBD1 (7 bases). The ends were cut back, 2 bases at V and 4 bases at J, with 15 bases in the middle. The CDR3 is 15 residues long. Germline V gene sequence: CDR1 MNHEY, CDR2 SVGAGI. The CDR3 nucleotides are TGTGCCAGCAGTTACAGGTGGCCAGGGGGGTACGAGCAGTACTTC. Residues: CASSYRWPGGYEQYF.

The gene calls are TRBV11-2 and TRBJ2-5; D uncertain. CDR3 size: 14 residues. The V gene lost 4 bases and the J gene lost 0 bases, with 9 bases spanning the gap. Germline V CDR1 and CDR2: SGHAT, FQNNGV. CDR3 sequence (DNA): TGTGCCAGCAGCTCCCAGGCGTACCAAGAGACCCAGTACTTC. It specifies CASSSQAYQETQYF.

This chain connects TRBV27 to TRBJ1-1, with a possible D match to TRBD1 (6 bases). The CDR3 has 14 residues. V was pared by 5 bases and J by 0 bases, with 10 bases between. In germline, CDR1 is MNHEY, CDR2 SMNVEV (reference sequence). CDR3: CASSPGQMNTEAFF. The CDR3 nucleotides are TGTGCCAGCAGTCCAGGACAGATGAACACTGAAGCTTTCTTT.

The chain is built from TRBV2 and TRBJ2-7; D is unclear. Trimming left V 11 bases short and J 6 bases short, with 20 bases between. Germline assignment: CDR1 SNHLY and CDR2 FYNNEI. This CDR3 is 13 amino acids long. Written as DNA, the CDR3 is TGTGCCGTACTAACTTTGCGCCCCTTCGAGCAGTACTTC. This translates into CAVLTLRPFEQYF.

This clone was observed a handful of times. The J gene is TRBJ1-1, the V gene TRBV25-1; unclear D gene. Trimming stripped 2 bases from V and 1 base from J, with 5 bases between. Germline loops: CDR1 MGHDK, CDR2 SYGVNS. The CDR3 runs to 13 residues. The CDR3 DNA follows: TGTGCCAGCAGTGAACAGGCGAACACTGAAGCTTTCTTT. The encoded protein is CASSEQANTEAFF.

The rearrangement uses TRBV9 and TRBJ2-3, with 10 bases fitting TRBD2. The V segment lost 2 bases and the J segment 4 bases; nucleotides outside the gene matches: 10. Germline assignment: CDR1 SGDLS and CDR2 YYNGEE. The CDR3 is made up of 17 amino acids. The CDR3 is CASSVSFSGGASDTQYF. DNA of the CDR3: TGTGCCAGCAGCGTTTCTTTCAGCGGGGGGGCTTCAGATACGCAGTATTTT.

The J gene is TRBJ2-1, the V gene TRBV21-1; TRBD2 reflects the table's D call only, with no check against the DNA. TRBV21-1 is recorded as a pseudogene. The CDR3 is 16 residues long. Here the CDR3 reads CASSKGARDPWDEQFF. In nucleotides, the CDR3 is TGTGCCAGCAGCAAAGGGGCGCGGGATCCGTGGGATGAGCAGTTCTTC.

This clone turned up a few times. This chain links TRBV27 with TRBJ2-5, with TRBD1 matching 8 bases. Judging by the DNA end, TRBJ2-7 fits better; the J call may be wrong. The germline V gene encodes CDR1 MNHEY and CDR2 SMNVEV (reference sequence). The length of the CDR3 is 15 residues. CDR3 DNA sequence: TGTGCCAGCAGTTTATCGTTCGGGACAGGCTACGAGCAGTACTTC. Its protein is CASSLSFGTGYEQYF.

The gene calls are TRBV15 and TRBJ2-3; D is ambiguous. The CDR3 has 15 amino acids. V lost 0 bases to trimming and J lost 6 bases, with 13 bases between them. CDR1 LNHNV and CDR2 YYDKDF come from the germline V gene (reference sequence). Written as DNA, the CDR3 is TGTGCCACCAGCAGAGAGGGCGTTGAAGGTGATACGCAGTATTTT. Protein sequence: CATSREGVEGDTQYF.

The gene calls are TRBV21-1 and TRBJ1-1; TRBD1 is the table's D call and was not checked against the DNA. TRBV21-1 is a documented pseudogene. The CDR3 extends over 19 amino acids. The DNA for the CDR3 is TGTGCCAGCAGCAAAGGGAGGAGGCTACAGGGGGCCTTGGTCACTGAAGCTTTCTTT. Translation: CASSKGRRLQGALVTEAFF.

The rearrangement uses TRBV4-1 and TRBJ2-4; 7 bases are a match to TRBD1. V lost 2 bases to trimming and J lost 0 bases; unmatched junction nucleotides: 10. CDR3 size: 18 residues. From germline, CDR1 is MGHRA and CDR2 YSYEKL. CDR3 DNA sequence: TGCGCCAGCAGCCAACAAGGGGGCGGTGAGGGAGCCAAAAACATTCAGTACTTC. This gives the protein CASSQQGGGEGAKNIQYF.